The sequence of this T cell receptor (beta chain) was determined in a study of glioma-infiltrating T cells. Whole-study results and caveats: CDR3 overlap between tissue and blood was very small.

This clonotype has at least ten counts. The antigen is not known. Using RNA template, CDR3s of TCR alpha and beta were amplified with iRepertoire arm-PCR. Using its own MiXCR run on the multiplex PCR reads, TCRdb lists one record per CDR3 protein. The sample lists 150,000 to 200,000 distinct CDR3 sequences; over 25% were seen once. The length of the CDR3 is 15 residues. Germline CDR1 is LGHNA and CDR2 is YSLEER. The ends lost 4 bases at V and 4 bases at J; junction bases unmatched: 5. The receptor was isolated from a human donor with low-grade glioma or glioblastoma, undergoing nonglioma brain surgery, or in good health (not recorded which). This sequence joins TRBV4-3 and TRBJ2-7; 12 bases are a match to TRBD1. Sequencing used glioma tissue, nonneoplastic brain tissue, or PBMCs (not recorded which). The CDR3 DNA reads as TGCGCCAGCAGCCCGGGACAGGGGGCTTTGTACGAGCAGTACTTC. Amino acids: CASSPGQGALYEQYF.